These 4 T cell receptor beta chains came from one sample sequenced in a study of cytomegalovirus exposure and HLA in healthy donors. In the PCR, 60 Vbeta and 13 Jbeta primers were used. Assay: immunoSEQ multiplex PCR; the TCRdb copy retains only in-frame clones and omits some. The data contain around 100,000 clones, roughly 83% of them singletons. The sample taken for sequencing was PBMCs. Source of these receptors: a man in his forties in good health and CMV-seronegative.

CDR3 coding DNA: TGTGCCAGCAGCCAAGAAATCGGCGGGGGGGCGGGTGAGCAGTACTTC. This encodes CASSQEIGGGAGEQYF. This sequence joins TRBV4-2 and TRBJ2-7, with 9 nucleotides matching TRBD2. Trimming removed 0 bases from V and 7 bases from J; junction bases left unmatched: 10. Germline assignment: CDR1 LGHNA and CDR2 YNFKEQ. The CDR3 runs 16 residues.

The chain couples TRBV6-6 to TRBJ1-1; TRBD1 aligns across 7 bases. After removal of 4 bases from V and 3 bases from J, the junction contained 5 bases not matched to a gene. The CDR3 is 14 amino acids. Germline CDR1 MNHNY, CDR2 SVGAGI (reference sequence). The CDR3 here is CASSLAGGHTEAFF. CDR3 nucleotides: TGTGCCAGCAGTTTGGCAGGGGGTCACACTGAAGCTTTCTTT.

The chain joins TRBV9 to TRBJ2-2; unclear D gene. The CDR3 contains 14 residues. The germline gives CDR1 SGDLS, CDR2 YYNGEE. Trimming removed 0 bases at V and 0 bases at J, with 3 bases between. The CDR3 bases are TGTGCCAGCAGCGTAGCCGCGAACACCGGGGAGCTGTTTTTT. Translating gives CASSVAANTGELFF.

The chain uses TRBV19 and TRBJ2-7; 7 bases align to TRBD1. With 4 bases clipped from V and 5 bases from J, the junction kept 8 bases outside the gene matches. The CDR3 runs to 14 residues. Germline-derived CDR1 and CDR2 are LNHDA and SQIVND (reference sequence). DNA for the CDR3: TGTGCCAGTAGTACCACAGGGGCTGGGGACGAGCAGTACTTC. It codes for CASSTTGAGDEQYF.